This T cell receptor (beta chain) was recovered during a study of cytomegalovirus exposure and HLA in healthy donors (dated by TCRdb to 2016 to 2017). Background on the whole study: According to an earlier analysis of a few hundred of the donors, 150 million to 200 million T cells yielded some 120 million unique TCR beta sequences and around 300 Gb of sequence data. Among about 400 genotyped donors of the cohort, an average of about 220,000 unique TCR beta nucleotide sequences was sequenced per donor, of which approximately 18% were non-productive. Donor age, sex, ethnicity and CMV serostatus were compiled alongside the repertoire data. In a later analysis, previously published TCR beta repertoires from more than 500 donors were re-analyzed and high-resolution HLA genotyping was added so that TCR occurrence patterns could be studied. An early release covering just under 650 HLA-typed donors comprised approximately 290 gigabases of sequencing data and approximately 85 million unique TCR sequences. A later genetic analysis took genome-wide SNP genotypes for about three fifths of the 666 donors and used that subset as a discovery cohort. An earlier analysis of a few hundred of the donors applied high-throughput TCR beta sequencing to assess whether each TCR beta V gene segment acted as functional or pseudogenic. All discovery cohort repertoires had been generated on a single sequencing platform. Several DR-DQ haplotypes were treated as single units for association and clustering because of strong linkage in the cohort. Among the roughly 410 genotyped donors, around 81% belonged to the genetic ancestry cluster associated with self-reported Caucasian donors. HLA typing included class I and class II loci at four-digit resolution. The aim of the study was to test whether cataloging public T cell receptors could identify signatures of past pathogen exposure. Along with the 666-subject first cohort, a separate validation cohort of about 110 different subjects was used. The study combined high-throughput TCR immunosequencing, statistical association of individual TCRs with disease status, and machine learning to predict cytomegalovirus infection status. Rather than drawing on any new phenotypic data, the later analysis identified candidate immune exposures from TCR beta sequences and the way those sequences occurred across donors. The number of donors typed differed by locus, with about 629-640 for A, B, C, DRB1 and DQB1, 522 for DQA1, nearly 610 for DPA1, and roughly 450 for DPB1. The T cell repertoires of 700 or so subjects were profiled by immunosequencing and related to cytomegalovirus serostatus. Study-level results and caveats: In the study, some 180 TCR beta chains were listed as associated with cytomegalovirus. Linkage disequilibrium might explain the correlated functional status among segregating V segments, but an unknown experimental factor could not be excluded. A further reported finding was that TCR beta sequences accurately predicted the HLA-A and HLA-B alleles for most subjects in the first cohort. Compared with equally common non-associated chains, HLA-associated TCR beta chains in a later analysis were more clonally expanded and had lower generation probabilities. CMV serostatus was the only immune exposure information available for the cohort. An earlier analysis of 587 of the donors showed that most TCR beta V segments appeared in productive rearrangements either about 90% or about 30% of the time, which broadly matched IMGT annotations. In a later analysis, several top co-occurrence clusters were reported to appear linked to parvovirus B19, influenza, CMV and Epstein-Barr virus. In a later analysis, 15,000 to 20,000 TCR beta sequences were associated with specific HLA alleles at a false discovery rate of 0.05. In vitro tests confirmed that a few of the cytomegalovirus-associated TCR beta chains recognize cytomegalovirus antigens. When HLA alleles, especially DR and DQ, strongly co-occurred, attributing TCR associations to individual alleles was difficult. A group of highly shared sequence variants was considered likely to be a technical artifact of the sequencing pipeline. In a later analysis, most CMV-associated TCR beta chains were found to appear HLA-restricted, with HLA associations seemingly driven largely by CMV exposure. The presence/absence analyses assumed that sequencing depth was roughly uniform across donors, and that assumption may not be true. According to a later analysis, TCR association rates differed among HLA loci, with DRB1 alleles showing the most associated TCRs and HLA-C alleles showing the fewest. V-gene and J-gene trimming of TCR beta chains was associated with a missense DCLRE1C variant in a later genetic analysis, and the association was replicated in an independent cohort. According to a later genetic analysis, donors in an Asian-associated ancestry cluster had fewer N-insertions in productive TCRs than the approximately 700-donor mean. Because some donors lacked HLA typing at each locus, the association tests relied only on the typed subset. Most TCR sequences were observed very rarely across donors, whereas some public TCRs were present in many individuals. The 87-base-pair reads could not distinguish some IMGT-functional V segments, including TRBV6-2 and TRBV6-3, so those segments were excluded. It was suggested by the authors that the approach could potentially be generalized to other disease states and immunological phenotypes. The classifier was reported to diagnose cytomegalovirus status with high specificity and sensitivity in both the original cohort and the validation cohort. In this cohort, only TCR beta chains were sequenced, and detectable features were limited by the absence of alpha or paired-chain data. Fewer than 20 rarely observed V segments, including chromosome 9 orphons, were excluded from the earlier analysis of 550 to 700 of the donors because counts were too low.

The germline V gene provides CDR1 MDHEN and CDR2 SYDVKM. The CDR3 sequence holds 13 residues, the cysteine and phenylalanine included. The kept DNA is CDR3 alone, 39 bases in frame from the first base. V and J lose 5 bases and 1 base, and a span of 8 bases separates them. Library preparation was by the immunoSEQ multiplex PCR assay. For the multiplex PCR, a mixture combining 60 forward primers for TCR Vbeta segments and 13 reverse primers for TCR Jbeta segments was used. The CDR3 region of rearranged TCR beta genes was amplified from genomic DNA by a multiplex PCR assay. The amplified TCR beta libraries were sequenced on the Illumina HiSeq System as 87-base-pair reads. In the original analysis: In a later analysis, tens of millions of unique TCR beta chains were counted across the approximately 620 repertoires, and roughly 10 million of these chains were shared by at least two donors. To remove PCR and sequencing errors, raw reads were error-corrected and collapsed into unique sequences using a nearest-neighbor algorithm that merged closely related sequences. V, D and J gene segments were assigned by aligning CDR3 sequences to IMGT reference sequences. Each retained sequence needed at least a six-nucleotide match to both a V gene segment and a J gene segment. A rearrangement was called productive if the CDR3 had no stop codons and remained in frame with V and J, and every other rearrangement was called non-productive. CDR3 was defined according to IMGT convention as the region running from the second conserved V-encoded cysteine to the conserved J-encoded phenylalanine. Sequences without an unambiguous match to a single V gene segment were excluded from the earlier analysis of 450 to 750 of the donors. An earlier analysis of fewer than 750 of the donors called V segments functional above 56.7% productive rearrangements and segregating when the between-donor standard deviation exceeded 5%. A statistical classification framework was developed to diagnose cytomegalovirus status using the catalog of TCR beta chain sequences. V and J gene assignment, in a later analysis, came from comparing TCR nucleotide sequences with IMGT/GENE-DB human TR gene sequences. A later analysis assigned CDR3 sequences and most-parsimonious VDJ recombination scenarios with the TCRdist pipeline. A later analysis defined each TCR beta chain by its CDR3 amino acid sequence plus V-gene family, and excluded reads lacking a unique V-gene family. As a way to deal with suspected cross-contamination and a sequencing artifact, a later analysis dropped 640 or so nucleotide sequences that were highly shared and had low generation probability. In a later analysis, a clonal expansion index for each public chain was calculated from normalized within-repertoire ranks of inferred template counts. A later analysis computed generation probabilities with a VDJ recombination model fitted to out-of-frame rearrangements, and checked the results against IGoR. A later analysis scored TCR-TCR, TCR-HLA and TCR-CMV co-occurrence with hypergeometric tests, applying a repertoire-size bias correction to TCR pairs. In a later analysis, false discovery rates were estimated by permuting HLA or CMV assignments 20 times. In a later analysis, co-occurring TCRs were grouped using DBSCAN, and TCRdist sequence similarity was added for clustering within HLA-allele-positive subsets. For co-occurrence clustering, repertoires with fewer than 30,000 or more than 120,000 public chains were excluded, along with several repertoires with anomalous nucleotide sharing. TCRdb stores this immuneACCESS table with in-frame sequences only. Part of the clones is absent; in the studies checked, under half of the shortfall reflects unresolved V genes, and no reason is known for the rest. That table furnishes V, J and clone size, whereas the DNA furnished D and trimming. The sample records roughly 120,000 clones, over 75% of which are singletons. 3.7% of the sample comes from the top ten.

The cohort consisted of hundreds of healthy bone marrow donors. At the time of sampling, every cohort member was nominally healthy, though immune exposures that went unrecorded were likely present. Of the 650 to 750 cohort members, around 290 had positive CMV serostatus and approximately 360 had negative CMV serostatus, and CMV serostatus was not recorded for the donor. Every donor gave a peripheral blood sample, and the peripheral blood mononuclear cells from that sample were used for TCR beta sequencing. Genomic DNA was extracted from the blood cell samples with the Qiagen DNeasy Blood Extraction Kit. For this clone: Its antigen is currently not known. No much larger clone is present one base from it, and per-base qualities are unavailable.

This sequence was found in a human donor in good health. Recombination joined TRBV28 with TRBJ1-1, with the D gene not confidently named. The sequenced sample was PBMCs. The CDR3 corresponds to CASSIRQNTEAFF. The nucleotides are TGTGCCAGCAGTATCAGACAGAACACTGAAGCTTTCTTT.